This T cell receptor beta chain originates from a study of CD8 T cells in Susac syndrome. It was with random hexamers that about 0.45 to 1 ug RNA was reverse transcribed. Amplification of TCR beta CDR3 by immunoSEQ multiplex PCR spanned 54 Vbeta and 13 Jbeta. One entry per CDR3 protein results from TCRdb running MiXCR on the immunoSEQ multiplex PCR reads. Of about 430,000 distinct CDR3 sequences in the sample, approximately 85% were seen once. TEMRA cells were FACS-enriched, while CD8+ and CD4+ T cells were negatively isolated. Trimming cost V 2 bases and J 5 bases; bases outside gene matches: 8. The CDR3 is made up of 15 amino acids. CDR1 is SGHTA, CDR2 FQGNSA, per germline.

V and J are TRBV7-2 and TRBJ2-5; TRBD2 matches 7 bases. The receptor's source is a human donor with multiple sclerosis. The sequenced sample consisted of CD8+ T cells from PBMCs. CDR3: CASSLMTSRWETQYF. Here the CDR3 DNA reads TGTGCCAGCAGCTTAATGACTAGCCGGTGGGAGACCCAGTACTTC.